The clone carrying this T cell receptor beta chain was detected only a few times. Its antigen remains unidentified. TCRdb re-called the reads with MiXCR, one entry per CDR3 protein. The sample has hundreds of thousands of distinct CDR3 sequences; roughly a third are singletons. The CDR3 covers 17 residues. Germline V gives CDR1 SGHTA, CDR2 FQGNSA. The ends lost 6 bases at V and 2 bases at J; junction bases unmatched: 14. This entry belongs to a study of T cell repertoires in cytomegalovirus infection. The source was cultured PBMCs, collected from culture after CMV antigen stimulation. V gene TRBV7-2 combines with J gene TRBJ2-5; 8 bases map to TRBD2. This clonotype originated in a human donor in good health (CMV status not recorded). Some clones in this sample may be carry-over from other donors' samples. CDR3 nucleotide sequence: TGTGCCAGCAGTCAAACGCGGGCTAGCGGGCAACAAGAGACCCAGTACTTC. Protein sequence: CASSQTRASGQQETQYF.